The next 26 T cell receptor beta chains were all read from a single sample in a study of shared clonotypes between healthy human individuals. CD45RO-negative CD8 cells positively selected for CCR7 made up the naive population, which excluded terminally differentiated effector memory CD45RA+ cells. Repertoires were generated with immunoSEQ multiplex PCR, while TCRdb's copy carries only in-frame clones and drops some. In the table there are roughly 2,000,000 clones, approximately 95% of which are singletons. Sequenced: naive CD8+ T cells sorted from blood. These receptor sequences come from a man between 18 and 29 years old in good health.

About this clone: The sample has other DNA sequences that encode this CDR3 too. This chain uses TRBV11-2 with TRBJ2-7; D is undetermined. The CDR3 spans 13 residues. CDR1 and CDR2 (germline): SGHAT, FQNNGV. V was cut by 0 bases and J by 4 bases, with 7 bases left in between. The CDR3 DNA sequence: TGTGCCAGCAGCTTAGATCTTGGGTACGAGCAGTACTTC. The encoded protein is CASSLDLGYEQYF. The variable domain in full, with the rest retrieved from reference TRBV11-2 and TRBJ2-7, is EAGVAQSPRYKIIEKRQSVAFWCNPISGHATLYWYQQILGQGPKLLIQFQNNGVVDDSQLPKDRFSAERLKGVDSTLKIQPAKLEDSAVYLCASSLDLGYEQYFGPGTRLTVT.

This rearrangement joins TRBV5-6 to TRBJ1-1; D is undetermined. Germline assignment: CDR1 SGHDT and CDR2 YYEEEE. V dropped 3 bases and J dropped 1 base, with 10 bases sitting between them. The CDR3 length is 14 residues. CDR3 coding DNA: TGTGCCAGCAGCTGGCGGACCTCGAACACTGAAGCTTTCTTT. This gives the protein CASSWRTSNTEAFF.

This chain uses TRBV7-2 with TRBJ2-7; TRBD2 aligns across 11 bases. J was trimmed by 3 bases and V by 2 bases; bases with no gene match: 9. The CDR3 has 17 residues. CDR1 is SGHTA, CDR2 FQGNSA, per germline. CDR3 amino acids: CASSLLAGGPGDYEQYF. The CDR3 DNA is TGTGCCAGCAGCTTACTAGCGGGGGGACCCGGGGACTACGAGCAGTACTTC.

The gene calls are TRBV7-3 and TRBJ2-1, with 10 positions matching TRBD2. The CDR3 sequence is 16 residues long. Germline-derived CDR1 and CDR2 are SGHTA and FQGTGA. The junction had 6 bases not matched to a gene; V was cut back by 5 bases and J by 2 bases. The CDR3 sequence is CASSPSGGPAYNEQFF. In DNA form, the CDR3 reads TGTGCCAGCAGCCCTAGCGGGGGCCCTGCCTACAATGAGCAGTTCTTC.

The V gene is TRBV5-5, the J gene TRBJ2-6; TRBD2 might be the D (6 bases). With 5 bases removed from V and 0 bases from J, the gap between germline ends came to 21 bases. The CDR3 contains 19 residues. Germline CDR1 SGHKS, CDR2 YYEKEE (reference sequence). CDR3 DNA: TGTGCCAGCAGACCCTGGGGAGGCCTCCCCGGCTCTGGGGCCAACGTCCTGACTTTC. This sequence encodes CASRPWGGLPGSGANVLTF.

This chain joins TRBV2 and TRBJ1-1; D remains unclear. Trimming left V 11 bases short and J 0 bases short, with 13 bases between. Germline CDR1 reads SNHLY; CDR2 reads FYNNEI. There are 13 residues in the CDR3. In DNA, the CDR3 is TGTGCCTTCGGGGAGGCGATGAACACTGAAGCTTTCTTT. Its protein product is CAFGEAMNTEAFF.

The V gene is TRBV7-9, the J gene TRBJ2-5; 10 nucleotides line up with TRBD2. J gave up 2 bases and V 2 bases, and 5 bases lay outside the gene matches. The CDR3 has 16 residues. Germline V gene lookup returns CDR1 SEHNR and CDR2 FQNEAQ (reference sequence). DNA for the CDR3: TGTGCCAGCAGCTTAATAGCGGGGGGCGTTCAAGAGACCCAGTACTTC. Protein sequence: CASSLIAGGVQETQYF.

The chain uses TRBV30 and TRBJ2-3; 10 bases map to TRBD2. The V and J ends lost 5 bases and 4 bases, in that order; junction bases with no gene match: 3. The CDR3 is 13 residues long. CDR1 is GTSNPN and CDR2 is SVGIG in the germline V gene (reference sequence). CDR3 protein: CAWDSGRSDTQYF. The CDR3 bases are TGTGCCTGGGATAGCGGGAGGTCAGATACGCAGTATTTT.

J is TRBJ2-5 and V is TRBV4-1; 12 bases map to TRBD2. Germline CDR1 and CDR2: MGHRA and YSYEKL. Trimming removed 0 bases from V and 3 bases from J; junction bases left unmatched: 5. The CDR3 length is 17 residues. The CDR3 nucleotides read TGCGCCAGCAGCCAAGATCCTAGCGGGGGGGCGGAAGAGACCCAGTACTTC. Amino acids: CASSQDPSGGAEETQYF.

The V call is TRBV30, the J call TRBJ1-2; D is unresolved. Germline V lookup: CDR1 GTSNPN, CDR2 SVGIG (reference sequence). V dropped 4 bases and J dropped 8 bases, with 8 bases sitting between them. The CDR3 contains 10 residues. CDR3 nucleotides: TGTGCCTGGATGGGTTGGGGCTACACCTTC. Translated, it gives CAWMGWGYTF.

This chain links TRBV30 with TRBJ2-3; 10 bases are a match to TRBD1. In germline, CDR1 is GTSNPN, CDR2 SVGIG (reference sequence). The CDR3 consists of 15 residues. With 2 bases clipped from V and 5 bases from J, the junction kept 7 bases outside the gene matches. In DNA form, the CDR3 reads TGTGCCTGGAGTCCCGGGACAGGGGTTGAAGATACGCAGTATTTT. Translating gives CAWSPGTGVEDTQYF.

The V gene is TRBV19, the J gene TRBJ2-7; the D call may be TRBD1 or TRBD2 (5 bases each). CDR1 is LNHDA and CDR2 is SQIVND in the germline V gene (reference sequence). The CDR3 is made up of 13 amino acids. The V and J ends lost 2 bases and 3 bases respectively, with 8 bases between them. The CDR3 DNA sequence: TGTGCCAGTAGTATAATTGGGGGCTACGAGCAGTACTTC. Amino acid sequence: CASSIIGGYEQYF. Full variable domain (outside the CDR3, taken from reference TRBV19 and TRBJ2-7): DGGITQSPKYLFRKEGQNVTLSCEQNLNHDAMYWYRQDPGQGLRLIYYSQIVNDFQKGDIAEGYSVSREKKESFPLTVTSAQKNPTAFYLCASSIIGGYEQYFGPGTRLTVT.

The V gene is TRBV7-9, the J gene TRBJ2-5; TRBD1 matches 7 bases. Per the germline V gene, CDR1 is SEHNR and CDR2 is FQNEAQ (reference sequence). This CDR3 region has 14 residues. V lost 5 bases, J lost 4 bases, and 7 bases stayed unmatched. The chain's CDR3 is CASSPPRDRETQYF. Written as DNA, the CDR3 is TGTGCCAGCAGCCCCCCCCGGGACAGAGAGACCCAGTACTTC.

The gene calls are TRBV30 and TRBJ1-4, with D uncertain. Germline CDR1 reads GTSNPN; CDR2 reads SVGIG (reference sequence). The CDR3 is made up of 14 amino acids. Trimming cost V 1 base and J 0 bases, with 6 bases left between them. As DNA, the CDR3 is TGTGCCTGGAGTGCGGATGCAACTAATGAAAAACTGTTTTTT. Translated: CAWSADATNEKLFF.

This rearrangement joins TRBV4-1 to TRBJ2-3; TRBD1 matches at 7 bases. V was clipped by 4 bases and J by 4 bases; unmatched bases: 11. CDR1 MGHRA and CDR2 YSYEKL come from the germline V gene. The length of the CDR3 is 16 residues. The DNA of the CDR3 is TGCGCCAGCAGCCTCTCGACAGGGTCGTTGCCAGATACGCAGTATTTT. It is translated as CASSLSTGSLPDTQYF.

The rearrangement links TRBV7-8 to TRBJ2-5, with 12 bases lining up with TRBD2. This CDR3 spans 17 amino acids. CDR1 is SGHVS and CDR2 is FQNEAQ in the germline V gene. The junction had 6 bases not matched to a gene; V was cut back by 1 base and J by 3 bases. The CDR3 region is CASSLELAGGVKETQYF. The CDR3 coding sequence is TGTGCCAGCAGCTTAGAACTAGCGGGAGGAGTTAAAGAGACCCAGTACTTC.

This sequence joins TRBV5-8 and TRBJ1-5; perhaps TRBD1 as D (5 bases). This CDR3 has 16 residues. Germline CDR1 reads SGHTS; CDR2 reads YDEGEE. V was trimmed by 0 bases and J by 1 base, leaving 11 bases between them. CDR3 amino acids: CASSLAGGESNQPQHF. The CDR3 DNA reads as TGTGCCAGCAGCTTGGCCGGGGGAGAGAGCAATCAGCCCCAGCATTTT.

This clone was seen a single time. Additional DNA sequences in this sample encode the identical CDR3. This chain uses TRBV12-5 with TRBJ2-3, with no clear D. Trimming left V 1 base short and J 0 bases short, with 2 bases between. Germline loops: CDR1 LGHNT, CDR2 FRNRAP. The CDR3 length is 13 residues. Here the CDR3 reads CASGLGSTDTQYF. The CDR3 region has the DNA TGTGCTAGTGGTTTGGGGAGCACAGATACGCAGTATTTT.

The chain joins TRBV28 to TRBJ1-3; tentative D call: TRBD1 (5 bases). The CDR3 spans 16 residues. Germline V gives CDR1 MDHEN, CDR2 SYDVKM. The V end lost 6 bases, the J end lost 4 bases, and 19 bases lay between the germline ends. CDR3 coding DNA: TGTGCCAGCAGCTCCCGGGGGGTAAGGACGGGAAACACCATATATTTT. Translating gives CASSSRGVRTGNTIYF.

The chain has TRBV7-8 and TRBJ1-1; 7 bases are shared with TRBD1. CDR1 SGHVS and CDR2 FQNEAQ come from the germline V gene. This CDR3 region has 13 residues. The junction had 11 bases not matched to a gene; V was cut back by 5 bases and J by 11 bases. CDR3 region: CASSPTGEVTAFF. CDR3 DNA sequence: TGTGCCAGCAGCCCAACAGGGGAGGTCACGGCTTTCTTT.

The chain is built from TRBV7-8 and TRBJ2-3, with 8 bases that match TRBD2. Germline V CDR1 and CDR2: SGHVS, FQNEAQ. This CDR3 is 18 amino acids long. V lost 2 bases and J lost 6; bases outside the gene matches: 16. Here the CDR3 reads CASSLNLIGAGVSDTQYF. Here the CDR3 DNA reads TGTGCCAGCAGCTTAAATTTAATCGGAGCGGGAGTGTCTGATACGCAGTATTTT.

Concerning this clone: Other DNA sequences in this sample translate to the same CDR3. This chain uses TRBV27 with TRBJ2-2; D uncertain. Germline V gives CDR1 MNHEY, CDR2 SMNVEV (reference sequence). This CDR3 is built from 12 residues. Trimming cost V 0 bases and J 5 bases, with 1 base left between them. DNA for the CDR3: TGTGCCAGCAGTTTATCGACCGGGGAGCTGTTTTTT. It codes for CASSLSTGELFF.

Here the CDR3 reads CASSGGQGDYGYTF. The CDR3 DNA reads as TGTGCCAGCAGCGGGGGACAGGGGGACTATGGCTACACCTTC. The genes are TRBV7-9 and TRBJ1-2; 11 bases map to TRBD1. CDR3 length: 14 residues. The V segment lost 5 bases and the J segment 3 bases; nucleotides outside the gene matches: 2. Per germline, CDR1 SEHNR and CDR2 FQNEAQ (reference sequence).

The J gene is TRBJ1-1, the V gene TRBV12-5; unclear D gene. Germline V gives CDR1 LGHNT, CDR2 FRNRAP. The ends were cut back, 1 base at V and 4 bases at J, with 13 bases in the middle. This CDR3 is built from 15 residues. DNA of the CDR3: TGTGCTAGTGGTTTGGGATCCAATCGGGGCACTGAAGCTTTCTTT. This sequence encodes CASGLGSNRGTEAFF.

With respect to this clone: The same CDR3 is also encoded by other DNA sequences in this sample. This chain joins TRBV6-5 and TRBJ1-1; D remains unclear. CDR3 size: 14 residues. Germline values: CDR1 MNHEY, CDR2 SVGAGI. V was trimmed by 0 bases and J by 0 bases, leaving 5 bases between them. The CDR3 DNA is TGTGCCAGCAGTTACTCGTTAATGAACACTGAAGCTTTCTTT. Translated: CASSYSLMNTEAFF.

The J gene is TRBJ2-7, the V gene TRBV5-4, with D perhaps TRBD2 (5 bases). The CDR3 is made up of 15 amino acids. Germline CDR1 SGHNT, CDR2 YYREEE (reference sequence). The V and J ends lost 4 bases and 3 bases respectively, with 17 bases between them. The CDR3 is CASSPGIGEGYEQYF. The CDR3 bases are TGTGCCAGCAGCCCTGGCATCGGGGAAGGCTACGAGCAGTACTTC.